These T cell receptor beta chains were read from a single sample in a study of T cell responses to AZD1222 COVID-19 vaccine. Sequencing used immunoSEQ multiplex PCR; TCRdb keeps in-frame clones, though not all of them. The sample contains some 140,000 clones, about 92% of which appear only once. Sequences were derived from peripheral blood, sampled on day 0 of AZD1222 vaccination. The receptor set was obtained from an adult in good health. CDR3s include the opening cysteine and the closing phenylalanine or tryptophan. Fields, in order: clone size, CDR3 length, J gene, D gene, V gene, CDR3 DNA, CDR3 protein. A D gene is named only where the DNA matches it firmly. Size is stated for part of the rows, as once, few or many counts, or as a class when the clone is expanded.

>NA|18|TRBJ2-1|TRBD2|TRBV14
TGTGCCAGCAGCCAAGATTACCAGCGGGAGGGTTCCTACAATGAGCAGTTCTTC
CASSQDYQREGSYNEQFF
>NA|14|TRBJ1-4|NA|TRBV4-3
TGCGCCAGCAGCCAAGATCCGGGTGTTGAAAAACTGTTTTTT
CASSQDPGVEKLFF
>NA|17|TRBJ1-5|TRBD1|TRBV4-1
TGCGCCAGCAGCCCCCCCCCGGGACAGGAATTCAATCAGCCCCAGCATTTT
CASSPPPGQEFNQPQHF
>NA|12|TRBJ2-1|TRBD2|TRBV10-3
TGTGCCATCAGTGAGAGAGCGGGAGAGCAGTTCTTC
CAISERAGEQFF
>few|16|TRBJ2-7|TRBD1|TRBV18
TGTGCCAGCTCACCACCGAACAGGGGATTAGGCTACGAGCAGTACTTC
CASSPPNRGLGYEQYF
>NA|14|TRBJ1-4|TRBD1|TRBV6-5
TGTGCCAGCAGTACCGGGACAGCAAATGAAAAACTGTTTTTT
CASSTGTANEKLFF
>NA|17|TRBJ2-3|NA|TRBV4-1
TGCGCCAGCAGCCAACCGCTGAGGGGCCGGAACACAGATACGCAGTATTTT
CASSQPLRGRNTDTQYF
>few|16|TRBJ1-4|NA|TRBV7-6
TGTGCCAGCAGCTTTAAGGGGATTCGGGGCAGTGAAAAACTGTTTTTT
CASSFKGIRGSEKLFF
>NA|11|TRBJ2-7|NA|TRBV6-2/TRBV6-3
TGTGCCAGCAGCGATTCCTACGAGCAGTACTTC
CASSDSYEQYF
>NA|15|TRBJ2-3|NA|TRBV11-1
TGTGCCAGCAGCTTCCACAGTGCTAGCACAGATACGCAGTATTTT
CASSFHSASTDTQYF
>NA|15|TRBJ1-1|TRBD1|TRBV6-6
TGTGCCAGCAGTACCGCACAGACAGGGAGGTCTGAAGCTTTCTTT
CASSTAQTGRSEAFF
>once|12|TRBJ2-7|NA|TRBV29-1
TGCAGCGTTGGAGGGTCGGACTACGAGCAGTACTTC
CSVGGSDYEQYF
>NA|13|TRBJ1-5|NA|TRBV28
TGTGCCAGCAGGCAAGAGGGCTCCCAGCCCCAGCATTTT
CASRQEGSQPQHF
>NA|13|TRBJ2-5|NA|TRBV9
TGTGCCAGCAGCGTACCAGGGCAAGAGACCCAGTACTTC
CASSVPGQETQYF
>NA|14|TRBJ2-5|TRBD1|TRBV10-3
TGTGCCATCAGTGGGACAGGGGAGGAAGAGACCCAGTACTTC
CAISGTGEEETQYF
>NA|12|TRBJ1-4|NA|TRBV7-9
TGTGCCAGCAGCTTGGAAGGGGGAAAACTGTTTTTT
CASSLEGGKLFF
>NA|13|TRBJ1-4|NA|TRBV5-1
TGCGCCAGCTCGGAGGGTCTGCATGAAAAACTGTTTTTT
CASSEGLHEKLFF
>NA|16|TRBJ2-1|NA|TRBV24-1
TGTGCCACCAGTGATTTCCCGACGAGCTCCTACAATGAGCAGTTCTTC
CATSDFPTSSYNEQFF
>NA|12|TRBJ2-5|TRBD1|TRBV5-8
TGTGCCAGCCAAGGGGGCGGGGAGACCCAGTACTTC
CASQGGGETQYF
>NA|16|TRBJ2-5|TRBD1|TRBV9
TGTGCCAGCAGCCCCCTCGGTACAGGGGTCCAAGAGACCCAGTACTTC
CASSPLGTGVQETQYF
>NA|15|TRBJ1-1|TRBD1|TRBV6-5
TGTGCCAGCAGTCGAGGGGGCCTCCTGAACACTGAAGCTTTCTTT
CASSRGGLLNTEAFF
>NA|20|TRBJ2-1|TRBD2|TRBV15
TGTGCCACCAGCAGAGATGTACTAGCGGGAGGTTGGACCTCCTACAATGAGCAGTTCTTC
CATSRDVLAGGWTSYNEQFF
>NA|15|TRBJ2-7|NA|TRBV4-1
TGCGCCAGCAGCCAAGGGCCAGGAGGCTCCTACGAGCAGTACTTC
CASSQGPGGSYEQYF
>NA|15|TRBJ1-2|NA|TRBV18
TGTGCCAGCTCACCACCGACCGACGGTGACTATGGCTACACCTTC
CASSPPTDGDYGYTF
>once|11|TRBJ2-5|TRBD1|TRBV2
TGTGCCAGCAGGACAGGGGGAACCCAGTACTTC
CASRTGGTQYF
>NA|15|TRBJ2-5|TRBD2|TRBV11-3
TGTGCCAGCAGCTTAGGCCAGCGGGGCCAAGAGACCCAGTACTTC
CASSLGQRGQETQYF
>NA|14|TRBJ1-1|NA|TRBV30
TGTGCCTGGAGTTTTAACAGAATAAGAACTGAAGCTTTCTTT
CAWSFNRIRTEAFF
>NA|13|TRBJ2-2|NA|TRBV4-1
TGCGCCAGCAGCGAGAGGGAGGCCGGGGAGCTGTTTTTT
CASSEREAGELFF
>NA|12|TRBJ1-4|NA|TRBV29-1
TGCAGCATCGTTTCGTGGGAGGAAAAACTGTTTTTT
CSIVSWEEKLFF
>NA|16|TRBJ2-2|TRBD2|TRBV12-5
TGTGCTAGTGGTTTGGTGGTAGCGGGAGTTCCCGGGGAGCTGTTTTTT
CASGLVVAGVPGELFF
>NA|16|TRBJ2-1|TRBD2|TRBV11-1
TGTGCCAGCAGGGGCGGGAGGCTGGGTACTGACAATGAGCAGTTCTTC
CASRGGRLGTDNEQFF
>NA|12|TRBJ1-1|NA|TRBV18
TGTGCCAGCTCACCATTTGATACTGAAGCTTTCTTT
CASSPFDTEAFF
>NA|15|TRBJ2-3|NA|TRBV19
TGTGCCAGTAGTCGTGGGGACCCTGGCACAGATACGCAGTATTTT
CASSRGDPGTDTQYF